This T cell receptor (beta chain) originates from a study of beta chain features in type 1 diabetes. Overall study findings and caveats: For cells with high TCR expression, cDNA sequencing could yield over-representation. The naive, central memory and Treg TCRB repertoires of patients appeared to be more similar to one another than those of healthy donors. The study found moderately but significantly shorter TCRB CDR3s in all four CD4+ subsets of Type 1 diabetes patients.

Sorted CD4+ subsets: naive, central memory, regulatory, stem cell-like memory (CD45RO/CCR7/CD25/CD127/CD95/CD27 panel). Of note for this clone: What it binds is not known.

Expressed TCRB transcripts were sequenced, since all the RNA that had been isolated was reverse transcribed. Clones were sequenced by immunoSEQ multiplex PCR, and TCRdb holds only the in-frame ones, with some missing. The table includes 250,000 to 350,000 clones, 15% detected once. Germline CDR1 is SGDLS and CDR2 is YYNGEE. The CDR3 has 15 amino acids. V was pared by 4 bases and J by 5 bases, with 8 bases of the junction left unmatched. The receptor was derived from a man aged 18-30 years with type 1 diabetes. This chain uses TRBV9 with TRBJ1-5, with TRBD1 matching 8 bases. Sequencing input: naive CD4+ T cells from blood. In nucleotides, the CDR3 is TGTGCCAGCAGCACCCAGGGGGCCGTTCATCAGCCCCAGCATTTT. The encoded protein is CASSTQGAVHQPQHF.